The 20 T cell receptor beta chains in this list originate from one sample, sequenced in a study of blood T cell repertoires in COVID-19. Sequenced by immunoSEQ multiplex PCR; TCRdb stores in-frame clones only, minus some. The repertoire holds around 50,000 clones, 60% to 80% seen once, with under 6.5% in the top ten. The sequencing sample was made of PBMCs or T cells enriched from blood (not recorded which). Receptor source: a woman in her 50s with acute COVID-19.

The rearrangement joins TRBV14 to TRBJ2-5; tentatively, D is TRBD1 (5 bases). The CDR3 totals 15 residues. Germline CDR1 is SGHDN and CDR2 is FVKESK. V shed 3 bases and J shed 6 bases, with 17 bases lying between them. For the CDR3, the DNA is TGTGCCAGCAGCCAGTCCCCACCCCAGGGTCAGACCCAGTACTTC. Protein sequence: CASSQSPPQGQTQYF. Drawing the rest from reference TRBV14 and TRBJ2-5, the complete variable domain is EAGVTQFPSHSVIEKGQTVTLRCDPISGHDNLYWYRRVMGKEIKFLLHFVKESKQDESGMPNNRFLAERTGGTYSTLKVQPAELEDSGVYFCASSQSPPQGQTQYFGPGTRLLVL.

The chain uses TRBV15 and TRBJ2-5; TRBD1 agrees at 7 bases. V dropped 4 bases and J dropped 5; count of bases not matched to a gene: 1. The CDR3 contains 12 residues. The germline CDR1 and CDR2 sequences are LNHNV and YYDKDF (reference sequence). CDR3 loop: CATSTRGETQYF. The CDR3 DNA sequence: TGTGCCACCAGCACCAGGGGGGAGACCCAGTACTTC.

This clone was counted only a few times. The chain uses TRBV7-6 and TRBJ1-4; 8 bases are a match to TRBD1. The CDR3 covers 12 residues. CDR1 SGHVS and CDR2 FNYEAQ come from the germline V gene. The J segment lost 10 bases and the V segment lost 4 bases, leaving 2 bases of the junction unmatched. In DNA form, the CDR3 reads TGTGCCAGCAGCTCCGACAGGGGAAAACTGTTTTTT. Translation: CASSSDRGKLFF. Complete variable domain (other parts from reference TRBV7-6 and TRBJ1-4): GAGVSQSPRYKVTKRGQDVALRCDPISGHVSLYWYRQALGQGPEFLTYFNYEAQQDKSGLPNDRFSAERPEGSISTLTIQRTEQRDSAMYRCASSSDRGKLFFGSGTQLSVL.

The sample holds a few counts of this clone. This rearrangement joins TRBV10-3 to TRBJ2-7; 8 bases line up with TRBD2. The CDR3 has 15 amino acids. V lost 7 bases to trimming and J lost 5 bases; unmatched junction nucleotides: 13. CDR1 ENHRY and CDR2 SYGVKD come from the germline V gene. This CDR3 reads CAITARGGDTHEQYF. The CDR3 nucleotides are TGTGCCATCACCGCACGGGGGGGGGACACCCACGAGCAGTACTTC.

This rearrangement joins TRBV10-3 to TRBJ2-2; the match to TRBD2 covers 11 bases. With 9 bases clipped from V and 5 bases from J, the junction kept 2 bases outside the gene matches. The CDR3 length is 13 residues. Germline-derived CDR1 and CDR2 are ENHRY and SYGVKD. This CDR3 reads CAMTSGDTGELFF. The DNA of the CDR3 is TGTGCCATGACTAGCGGGGATACCGGGGAGCTGTTTTTT.

This clone came up once. The chain links TRBV11-2 to TRBJ2-1, with 9 bases lining up with TRBD2. Germline CDR1 SGHAT, CDR2 FQNNGV. V gave up 3 bases and J gave up 3 bases; unmatched junction bases: 3. This CDR3 region has 15 residues. The CDR3 sequence is CASSFGGGGYNEQFF. DNA for the CDR3: TGTGCCAGCAGCTTCGGCGGGGGGGGCTACAATGAGCAGTTCTTC.

By frequency in the sample, this clone is large. This sequence joins TRBV21-1 and TRBJ2-3; TRBD1 is the table's D call and was not checked against the DNA. TRBV21-1 is a documented pseudogene. This CDR3 spans 19 amino acids. The chain's CDR3 is CASSKSLAVGPSSTDTQYF. The CDR3 nucleotides read TGTGCCAGCAGCAAATCTTTGGCCGTGGGCCCCTCTAGCACAGATACGCAGTATTTT.

This chain joins TRBV7-3 and TRBJ1-4; D unresolved. CDR3 length: 15 residues. Germline V CDR1 and CDR2: SGHTA, FQGTGA. Trimming removed 3 bases at V and 0 bases at J, with 8 bases between. The CDR3 region is CASSFGDSTNEKLFF. As DNA, the CDR3 is TGTGCCAGCAGCTTCGGGGATTCAACTAATGAAAAACTGTTTTTT.

This clone was recorded a few times. This sequence joins TRBV9 and TRBJ1-1; maybe TRBD1 (6 bases). Germline V gene data show CDR1 as SGDLS and CDR2 as YYNGEE. This CDR3 is built from 16 residues. V lost 0 bases and J lost 0, with 12 bases in between. The CDR3 DNA is TGTGCCAGCAGCGTAGGTGGGGGACAAATGAACACTGAAGCTTTCTTT. Translated: CASSVGGGQMNTEAFF.

The rearrangement links TRBV12-5 to TRBJ1-2; D is undetermined. The CDR3 loop spans 14 amino acids. Per germline, CDR1 LGHNT and CDR2 FRNRAP. The ends were cut back, 1 base at V and 7 bases at J, with 13 bases in the middle. CDR3 bases: TGTGCTAGTGGTTTGGCCCGCTTTAGTAGTGGCTACACCTTC. The encoded protein is CASGLARFSSGYTF.

The chain links TRBV5-4 to TRBJ2-3; the D is unclear. The V and J ends lost 2 bases and 3 bases respectively, with 10 bases between them. CDR3 length: 14 residues. Germline V CDR1 and CDR2: SGHNT, YYREEE (reference sequence). The chain's CDR3 is CASSFELKTDTQYF. The CDR3 bases are TGTGCCAGCAGCTTTGAGTTGAAGACAGATACGCAGTATTTT.

This sequence joins TRBV5-4 and TRBJ1-4; the D is unclear. The CDR3 is 14 amino acids. CDR1 and CDR2 from the germline V gene are SGHNT and YYREEE (reference sequence). V was shortened by 4 bases and J by 8 bases, with 15 bases between the two germline ends. In DNA form, the CDR3 reads TGTGCCAGCAGCACTGACGTGGGAGACGAAAAACTGTTTTTT. Its protein product is CASSTDVGDEKLFF.

This clone was observed a few times. The chain recombines TRBV3-1 (or the pseudogene TRBV3-2) with TRBJ1-5, with 10 bases that match TRBD1. Germline-derived CDR1 and CDR2 are LGHDT and YNNKEL (reference sequence). The V gene end was trimmed by 5 bases and the J gene end by 4 bases; junction bases not matched to a gene: 5. This CDR3 spans 15 amino acids. CDR3 sequence: CASSSGTGVNQPQHF. For the CDR3, the DNA is TGTGCCAGCAGCTCCGGGACAGGGGTTAATCAGCCCCAGCATTTT.

The V gene is TRBV12-3 or TRBV12-4, the J gene TRBJ1-2; tentatively, D is TRBD1 (6 bases). CDR3 length: 13 residues. Trimming removed 3 bases at V and 6 bases at J, with 11 bases between. This CDR3 reads CASSFKQGDGYTF. CDR3 bases: TGTGCCAGCAGTTTTAAACAGGGCGATGGCTACACCTTC.

The chain has TRBV7-8 and TRBJ2-3; the D gene is possibly TRBD2 (6 bases). The CDR3 length is 16 residues. Deletions cut 5 bases from V and 1 base from J, with 16 bases between. CDR1 SGHVS and CDR2 FQNEAQ come from the germline V gene. CDR3 DNA: TGTGCCAGCAGCCCGCGGGATGGCTGGGGCACAGATACGCAGTATTTT. Translated, it gives CASSPRDGWGTDTQYF.

V usage is TRBV6-1 and J usage is TRBJ2-1, with 9 positions matching TRBD1. Trimming at V came to 10 bases and at J to 5 bases, leaving 3 bases not matched to a gene. Germline CDR1 and CDR2: MNHNS and SASEGT. The CDR3 length is 12 residues. This CDR3 reads CATRQGDNEQFF. DNA of the CDR3: TGTGCCACTCGACAGGGGGACAATGAGCAGTTCTTC.

CDR3: CSALRSEGYTF. CDR3 sequence (DNA): TGCAGTGCTCTTAGGAGCGAGGGCTACACCTTC. V usage is TRBV20-1 and J usage is TRBJ1-2, with unresolved D. CDR1 and CDR2 (germline): DFQATT, SNEGSKA (reference sequence). The CDR3 consists of 11 residues. Trimming removed 5 bases from V and 8 bases from J, with 12 bases in between.

This clone appeared a few times. The chain joins TRBV28 to TRBJ1-2; tentatively, D is TRBD1 (6 bases). The V end lost 0 bases, the J end lost 5 bases, and 16 bases lay between the germline ends. Germline-derived CDR1 and CDR2 are MDHEN and SYDVKM. The CDR3 contains 16 residues. As DNA, the CDR3 is TGTGCCAGCAGTTTATGGAGAGGGGGGGGCGGGTATGGCTACACCTTC. Translating gives CASSLWRGGGGYGYTF.

The gene calls are TRBV5-1 and TRBJ1-1; 10 bases map to TRBD1. Trimming removed 3 bases from V and 1 base from J; junction bases left unmatched: 6. The CDR3 is 16 residues long. Germline CDR1 reads SGHRS; CDR2 reads YFSETQ. In DNA form, the CDR3 reads TGCGCCAGCAGCTCCGACAGGGGGCACTGGAACACTGAAGCTTTCTTT. Amino acid sequence: CASSSDRGHWNTEAFF.

This rearrangement joins TRBV18 to TRBJ2-2, with 7 bases fitting TRBD1. CDR3 length equals 16 residues. The V and J ends lost 3 bases and 2 bases, in that order; junction bases with no gene match: 6. Germline CDR1 KGHSH, CDR2 LQKENI. The CDR3 bases are TGTGCCAGCTCACCCGACAGGGTCAGAAACACCGGGGAGCTGTTTTTT. It yields the protein CASSPDRVRNTGELFF.